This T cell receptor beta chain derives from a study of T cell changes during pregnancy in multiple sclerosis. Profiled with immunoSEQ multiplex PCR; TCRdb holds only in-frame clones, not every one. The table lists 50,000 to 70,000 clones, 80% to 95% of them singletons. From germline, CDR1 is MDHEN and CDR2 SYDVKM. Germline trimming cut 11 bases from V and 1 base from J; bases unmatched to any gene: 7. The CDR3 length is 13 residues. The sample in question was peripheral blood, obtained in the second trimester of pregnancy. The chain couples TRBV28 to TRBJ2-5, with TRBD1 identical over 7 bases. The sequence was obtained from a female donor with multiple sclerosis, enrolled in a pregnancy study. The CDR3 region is CAHRSGGQETQYF. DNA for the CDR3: TGTGCCCATCGGTCAGGGGGCCAAGAGACCCAGTACTTC.